The T cell receptor (beta chain) under discussion was sequenced for a study of cytomegalovirus exposure and HLA in healthy donors. Study-level background: When 350 to 500 donors were genotyped, more than 70% of them were found to fall in the Caucasian-associated ancestry cluster. Study-level findings and limits: Some public TCRs appeared in many individuals, while most sequences were rare. There were some V segments, including TRBV6-2 and TRBV6-3, excluded as indistinguishable.

Regarding this clone: What it binds is unknown.

Primers for the PCR totalled 60 Vbeta and 13 Jbeta. Generated by immunoSEQ multiplex PCR, the TCRdb table keeps only in-frame clones and is missing some. Among approximately 280,000 clones listed, approximately 90% were seen once. The CDR3 covers 15 residues. Germline CDR1 MGHRA, CDR2 YSYEKL. The J segment lost 6 bases and the V segment lost 5 bases, leaving 6 bases of the junction unmatched. Sample: PBMCs. This chain connects TRBV4-1 to TRBJ2-1, with TRBD1 matching over 11 bases. This sequence originates from a woman between 18 and 30 years old in good health and CMV-seronegative. The CDR3 DNA sequence: TGCGCCAGCAGCTATAGGGGACAGGGGGGCAATGAGCAGTTCTTC. This codes for CASSYRGQGGNEQFF.